These 12 T cell receptor beta chains originate from one sample sequenced in a study of OX40 agonist ivuxolimab in advanced cancers. Sequencing was performed with immunoSEQ multiplex PCR; in TCRdb, only in-frame clones are kept and a portion is missing. The table lists 22,000 or so clones, roughly nine tenths of them singletons, with 20% to 25% in the top ten. The source material was CD4+ or CD8+ T cells sorted from blood, sampled in a trial of the OX40 agonist ivuxolimab. The receptor source for this set is an adult with an advanced solid tumor such as melanoma, head and neck, liver or kidney cancer.

This rearrangement joins TRBV6-5 to TRBJ2-5, with unresolved D. The germline V and J ends were trimmed by 6 bases and 2 bases, with 4 bases remaining between them. The CDR3 totals 11 residues. Germline CDR1 and CDR2: MNHEY and SVGAGI. The CDR3 DNA sequence: TGTGCCAGCAGAGGGCAAGAGACCCAGTACTTC. Its translation: CASRGQETQYF.

The chain combines TRBV2 with TRBJ2-5; D ambiguous. Germline CDR1 SNHLY, CDR2 FYNNEI. This CDR3 contains 15 residues. Trimming removed 9 bases from V and 4 bases from J, with 21 bases in between. CDR3 region: CARNPGSLAGETQYF. The DNA for the CDR3 is TGTGCCAGGAATCCCGGGTCCCTGGCAGGAGAGACCCAGTACTTC.

The rearrangement joins TRBV4-1 to TRBJ2-2, with D tentatively TRBD1 (5 bases). In germline, CDR1 is MGHRA, CDR2 YSYEKL. Trimming stripped 4 bases from V and 0 bases from J, with 9 bases between. The length of the CDR3 is 15 residues. CDR3 residues: CASSLRQTNTGELFF. CDR3 in DNA: TGCGCCAGCAGCCTTCGACAGACGAACACCGGGGAGCTGTTTTTT.

The chain combines TRBV5-6 with TRBJ2-3, with 8 bases that match TRBD1. Germline V gene lookup returns CDR1 SGHDT and CDR2 YYEEEE. There are 17 residues in the CDR3. With 4 bases clipped from V and 2 bases from J, the junction kept 12 bases outside the gene matches. The CDR3 reads CASSPRQGYSLTDTQYF. CDR3 in DNA: TGTGCCAGCAGCCCCAGACAGGGGTACTCCCTCACAGATACGCAGTATTTT.

The chain couples TRBV28 to TRBJ1-4; D unclear. Per the germline V gene, CDR1 is MDHEN and CDR2 is SYDVKM. CDR3 length equals 14 residues. Between the trimmed V and J ends, which lost 2 bases and 2 bases, there was a span of 6 bases. The CDR3 protein is CASSLTATNEKLFF. DNA for the CDR3: TGTGCCAGCAGTTTAACAGCTACTAATGAAAAACTGTTTTTT.

The genes are TRBV29-1 and TRBJ2-2; a possible D gene is TRBD1 (5 bases). Trimming cost V 1 base and J 0 bases, with 9 bases left between them. Germline CDR1 is SQVTM and CDR2 is ANQGSEA. The CDR3 totals 15 residues. CDR3 nucleotides: TGCAGCGTTGAAGGTCGGACATCGAACACCGGGGAGCTGTTTTTT. Translation: CSVEGRTSNTGELFF.

The genes are TRBV7-2 and TRBJ1-2, with D tentatively TRBD1 (5 bases). The CDR3 is 15 amino acids. In germline, CDR1 is SGHTA, CDR2 FQGNSA. V lost 2 bases to trimming and J lost 7 bases, with 17 bases between them. CDR3 nucleotides: TGTGCCAGCAGCTTACTATCCGGGACGGGGGGTGGCTACACCTTC. It encodes CASSLLSGTGGGYTF.

This chain joins TRBV6-5 and TRBJ2-7; no reliable D call. The CDR3 loop spans 13 amino acids. The germline gives CDR1 MNHEY, CDR2 SVGAGI. V shed 6 bases and J shed 3 bases, with 12 bases lying between them. The CDR3 is CASRSAYIYEQYF. In nucleotides, the CDR3 is TGTGCCAGCAGGTCGGCTTATATCTACGAGCAGTACTTC.

The chain is built from TRBV4-1 and TRBJ2-1, with 8 positions matching TRBD2. The J segment lost 7 bases and the V segment lost 4 bases, leaving 6 bases of the junction unmatched. CDR3 length equals 14 residues. Germline loops: CDR1 MGHRA, CDR2 YSYEKL. The CDR3 nucleotides read TGCGCCAGCAGCCCGGGGGGGCGGGGTAATGAGCAGTTCTTC. This gives the protein CASSPGGRGNEQFF.

This sequence joins TRBV7-2 and TRBJ1-5, with D tentatively TRBD1 (5 bases). The V and J ends lost 2 bases and 6 bases respectively, with 11 bases between them. Germline V gene lookup returns CDR1 SGHTA and CDR2 FQGNSA. The CDR3 has 14 amino acids. CDR3 in amino acids: CASSLRGRGQPQHF. The CDR3, as DNA: TGTGCCAGCAGCTTAAGGGGTAGGGGTCAGCCCCAGCATTTT.

The rearrangement joins TRBV7-3 to TRBJ2-3, with 10 bases lining up with TRBD2. This CDR3 is built from 16 residues. Losses at the gene ends were 1 base for V and 1 base for J; bases not matched to a gene: 2. CDR1 and CDR2 from the germline V gene are SGHTA and FQGTGA. The CDR3 DNA follows: TGTGCCAGCAGCTTAATCGGACTAGCGGGCACAGATACGCAGTATTTT. Translation gives CASSLIGLAGTDTQYF.

In its sample, this clone was seen once. This sequence joins TRBV12-5 and TRBJ2-2; D unresolved. Trimming took 6 bases from V and 0 from J, leaving 8 bases between them. CDR1 and CDR2 from the germline V gene are LGHNT and FRNRAP. The CDR3 is made up of 14 amino acids. The CDR3, as DNA: TGTGCTAGTGGAATCGGGTCGAACACCGGGGAGCTGTTTTTT. Residues: CASGIGSNTGELFF.